Listed here are 27 T cell receptor beta chains from one sample, sequenced in a study of CD8 T cells in Susac syndrome. After extraction with the RNeasy kit, 0.5 to 1 ug of the RNA was reverse transcribed using random hexamers. TCRdb re-called the immunoSEQ multiplex PCR reads with MiXCR, one entry per CDR3 protein. The data show tens of thousands of distinct CDR3 sequences, about 92% seen once. The source material was CD8+ T cells from PBMCs. The receptors originated from a human donor with multiple sclerosis.

The J gene is TRBJ2-3, the V gene TRBV28; D not resolved. Germline CDR1 is MDHEN and CDR2 is SYDVKM. V lost 1 base and J 0 bases, leaving 14 bases between the germline ends. The CDR3 totals 17 residues. CDR3 in DNA: TGTGCCAGCAGTTTATTAGGGAACCGGGTTAGCACAGATACGCAGTATTTT. It codes for CASSLLGNRVSTDTQYF.

The chain employs TRBV7-8 and TRBJ2-5, with D maybe TRBD2 (5 bases). Germline V lookup: CDR1 SGHVS, CDR2 FQNEAQ. CDR3 length equals 16 residues. Trimming stripped 5 bases from V and 2 bases from J, with 18 bases between. The CDR3 bases are TGTGCCAGCAGCCCCTTAATGGCGGAGCGGCAAGAGACCCAGTACTTC. Its translation is CASSPLMAERQETQYF.

The rearrangement links TRBV4-3 to TRBJ1-4; tentatively, D is TRBD1 (6 bases). V lost 1 base, J lost 5 bases, and 17 bases lay in between. The germline V gene has CDR1 LGHNA and CDR2 YSLEER. The length of the CDR3 is 17 residues. The CDR3 sequence is CASSQGPDSTLNEKLFF. The CDR3 region has the DNA TGCGCCAGCAGCCAAGGACCGGACAGCACCCTAAATGAAAAACTGTTTTTT.

The rearrangement joins TRBV20-1 to TRBJ1-1; D ambiguous. With 5 bases removed from V and 4 bases from J, the gap between germline ends came to 8 bases. This CDR3 has 11 amino acids. The germline gives CDR1 DFQATT, CDR2 SNEGSKA (reference sequence). CDR3 bases: TGCAGTGCTGTCCGGGTCACTGAAGCTTTCTTT. As protein: CSAVRVTEAFF.

This sequence joins TRBV20-1 and TRBJ1-1, with 7 bases fitting TRBD1. Germline V gives CDR1 DFQATT, CDR2 SNEGSKA (reference sequence). The J segment lost 3 bases and the V segment lost 0 bases, leaving 7 bases of the junction unmatched. This CDR3 has 15 residues. This CDR3 reads CSARDSSGTDTEAFF. CDR3 nucleotide sequence: TGCAGTGCTAGAGACTCTTCCGGGACAGACACTGAAGCTTTCTTT.

This clonotype is a singleton in its sample. This rearrangement joins TRBV7-9 to TRBJ1-2; D perhaps matches TRBD1 (5 bases). The CDR3 runs 16 residues. V shed 3 bases and J shed 4 bases, with 18 bases lying between them. Germline V gene sequence: CDR1 SEHNR, CDR2 FQNEAQ (reference sequence). CDR3 region: CASSFLPAGIIYGYTF. CDR3 DNA: TGTGCCAGCAGCTTCCTACCTGCAGGGATTATCTATGGCTACACCTTC.

The rearrangement links TRBV4-1 to TRBJ2-7, with D perhaps TRBD2 (5 bases). Trimming pared 5 bases from V and 7 bases from J, leaving 9 bases between. CDR3 length: 11 residues. In germline, CDR1 is MGHRA, CDR2 YSYEKL. Here the CDR3 DNA reads TGCGCCAGCAGCACTAGGGATGAGCAGTACTTC. As protein: CASSTRDEQYF.

This chain uses TRBV20-1 with TRBJ2-2; D is possibly TRBD2 (5 bases). V gave up 2 bases and J gave up 4 bases, with 8 bases separating them. This CDR3 has 13 amino acids. CDR1 DFQATT and CDR2 SNEGSKA come from the germline V gene (reference sequence). The CDR3 loop is CSARLTSTGELFF. The CDR3 nucleotides are TGCAGTGCTAGACTTACTAGCACCGGGGAGCTGTTTTTT.

This clonotype was picked up a small number of times. The chain recombines TRBV20-1 with TRBJ2-7; D might be TRBD1 or TRBD2, each matching 5 bases. The length of the CDR3 is 15 residues. Trimming shortened V by 5 bases and J by 0 bases, and 17 bases separated the two germline ends. Germline V lookup: CDR1 DFQATT, CDR2 SNEGSKA (reference sequence). DNA for the CDR3: TGCAGTGCTCGCGAGGGACGGTCAAGCTCCTACGAGCAGTACTTC. Its translation is CSAREGRSSSYEQYF.

The chain joins TRBV28 to TRBJ1-1; perhaps TRBD1 as D (6 bases). Trimming took 6 bases from V and 3 from J, leaving 14 bases between them. The germline V gene has CDR1 MDHEN and CDR2 SYDVKM. This CDR3 has 14 residues. The CDR3 is CASSLQGSDTEAFF. DNA of the CDR3: TGTGCCAGCAGCCTACAGGGATCGGACACTGAAGCTTTCTTT.

This chain uses TRBV2 with TRBJ2-2; maybe TRBD1 (6 bases). Trimming stripped 6 bases from V and 0 bases from J, with 17 bases between. Per germline, CDR1 SNHLY and CDR2 FYNNEI. There are 17 residues in the CDR3. CDR3 residues: CASSPPRWTANTGELFF. As DNA, the CDR3 is TGTGCCAGCAGCCCCCCACGGTGGACAGCGAACACCGGGGAGCTGTTTTTT. Using reference TRBV2 and TRBJ2-2 for the parts outside the CDR3, the full variable domain is EPEVTQTPSHQVTQMGQEVILRCVPISNHLYFYWYRQILGQKVEFLVSFYNNEISEKSEIFDDQFSVERPDGSNFTLKIRSTKLEDSAMYFCASSPPRWTANTGELFFGEGSRLTVL.

This chain links TRBV7-9 with TRBJ1-3; no clear D. This CDR3 has 17 amino acids. V lost 5 bases, J lost 0 bases, and 17 bases lay in between. Per germline, CDR1 SEHNR and CDR2 FQNEAQ (reference sequence). The CDR3 protein is CASSLESSFNSGNTIYF. In DNA, the CDR3 is TGTGCCAGCAGCCTGGAGTCAAGCTTCAACTCTGGAAACACCATATATTTT.

This chain uses TRBV29-1 with TRBJ2-7; possibly TRBD2 for D (5 bases). This CDR3 has 15 amino acids. CDR1 and CDR2 from the germline V gene are SQVTM and ANQGSEA. Trimming cost V 0 bases and J 2 bases, with 14 bases left between them. The CDR3 spells CSVEDPRERAYEQYF. Here the CDR3 DNA reads TGCAGCGTTGAAGATCCGAGGGAAAGGGCCTACGAGCAGTACTTC.

The chain combines TRBV7-3 with TRBJ2-2, with 7 bases matching TRBD1. Germline assignment: CDR1 SGHTA and CDR2 FQGTGA. The V and J ends lost 0 bases and 6 bases, in that order; junction bases with no gene match: 7. The CDR3 contains 16 residues. CDR3 in amino acids: CASSLTGGQPPGELFF. The CDR3 region has the DNA TGTGCCAGCAGCTTAACAGGGGGACAGCCTCCCGGGGAGCTGTTTTTT. Combining the CDR3 with reference TRBV7-3 and TRBJ2-2 gives the whole variable domain GAGVSQTPSNKVTEKGKYVELRCDPISGHTALYWYRQSLGQGPEFLIYFQGTGAADDSGLPNDRFFAVRPEGSVSTLKIQRTERGDSAVYLCASSLTGGQPPGELFFGEGSRLTVL.

The chain recombines TRBV6-6 with TRBJ2-7, with D maybe TRBD1 (8 bases). The CDR3 contains 14 residues. Trimming pared 3 bases from V and 5 bases from J, leaving 14 bases between. Germline values: CDR1 MNHNY, CDR2 SVGAGI (reference sequence). CDR3 sequence: CASSYGQGGNEQYF. The CDR3 region has the DNA TGTGCCAGCAGTTATGGACAGGGAGGGAACGAGCAGTACTTC.

The chain recombines TRBV6-4 with TRBJ1-6; D is possibly TRBD1 (5 bases). Looked up from germline, CDR1 is MRHNA and CDR2 is SNTAGT. CDR3 length: 14 amino acids. Trimming shortened V by 2 bases and J by 7 bases, and 9 bases separated the two germline ends. The CDR3 DNA sequence: TGTGCCAGCAGTGACGGTGCAGGGAATTCACCCCTCCACTTT. Translation gives CASSDGAGNSPLHF.

The chain is built from TRBV19 and TRBJ1-5; maybe TRBD1 (5 bases). Trimming removed 7 bases at V and 2 bases at J, with 15 bases between. Germline V gives CDR1 LNHDA, CDR2 SQIVND (reference sequence). The CDR3 covers 15 residues. CDR3 loop: CASTPWGGGNQPQHF. The CDR3 nucleotides are TGTGCCAGTACCCCGTGGGGGGGAGGCAATCAGCCCCAGCATTTT.

The CDR3 coding sequence is TGCGCCAGCAGCCAATTACCCTCCGGGACAGGGATCACAGATACGCAGTATTTT. Its translation is CASSQLPSGTGITDTQYF. V gene TRBV4-1 combines with J gene TRBJ2-3; 9 bases match TRBD1. This CDR3 has 18 amino acids. The germline gives CDR1 MGHRA, CDR2 YSYEKL. Unmatched junction bases numbered 11, after V lost 2 bases and J lost 2 bases.

The rearrangement joins TRBV28 to TRBJ1-6, with 10 bases aligning to TRBD1. Per the germline V gene, CDR1 is MDHEN and CDR2 is SYDVKM. The CDR3 runs to 16 residues. With 4 bases clipped from V and 8 bases from J, the junction kept 8 bases outside the gene matches. The CDR3 sequence is CASSWGTGAVDSPLHF. Here the CDR3 DNA reads TGTGCCAGCAGTTGGGGGACAGGGGCAGTTGATTCACCCCTCCACTTT.

A single count supports this clonotype. J is TRBJ1-2 and V is TRBV25-1; no definite D call. The germline V and J ends were trimmed by 7 bases and 6 bases, with 21 bases remaining between them. Germline V lookup: CDR1 MGHDK, CDR2 SYGVNS. This CDR3 region has 15 residues. The CDR3 loop reads CASTQLQAHNNGYTF. The CDR3 coding sequence is TGTGCCAGCACCCAATTACAAGCCCATAATAATGGCTACACCTTC.

The chain combines TRBV9 with TRBJ2-1; D is uncertain. Germline V CDR1 and CDR2: SGDLS, YYNGEE. The CDR3 extends over 14 amino acids. The V and J ends lost 0 bases and 5 bases respectively, with 9 bases between them. Written as DNA, the CDR3 is TGTGCCAGCAGCGTAGAAGGGTTTCACAATGAGCAGTTCTTC. As protein: CASSVEGFHNEQFF.

CDR3 DNA: TGTGCCAGCAGTTTATTGATCGGGGGGGGTAACAATGAGCAGTTCTTC. Encoded protein: CASSLLIGGGNNEQFF. The chain is built from TRBV27 and TRBJ2-1; TRBD2 aligns across 8 bases. Germline trimming cut 1 base from V and 5 bases from J; bases unmatched to any gene: 7. CDR1 and CDR2 from the germline V gene are MNHEY and SMNVEV (reference sequence). The CDR3 extends over 16 amino acids.

J is TRBJ2-1 and V is TRBV2; D perhaps matches TRBD1 (5 bases). The V end lost 4 bases, the J end lost 3 bases, and 7 bases lay between the germline ends. This CDR3 is built from 13 residues. Germline CDR1 and CDR2: SNHLY and FYNNEI. The CDR3 region has the DNA TGTGCCAGCAGTGGGGGCGACTACAATGAGCAGTTCTTC. Residues: CASSGGDYNEQFF.

The chain couples TRBV6-2 or TRBV6-3 to TRBJ1-2; perhaps TRBD1 as D (5 bases). From germline, CDR1 is MNHEY and CDR2 SVGEGT. The V and J ends lost 10 bases and 4 bases respectively, with 16 bases between them. This CDR3 is 13 amino acids long. The DNA of the CDR3 is TGTGCCACCGACCGGGACGGAGTCTATGGCTACACCTTC. Protein: CATDRDGVYGYTF.

The chain uses TRBV7-9 and TRBJ2-7; D call uncertain. The CDR3 is made up of 12 amino acids. Trimming left V 1 base short and J 2 bases short, with 3 bases between. Looked up from germline, CDR1 is SEHNR and CDR2 is FQNEAQ (reference sequence). In DNA form, the CDR3 reads TGTGCCAGCAGCTTAGTAACCTACGAGCAGTACTTC. Its translation is CASSLVTYEQYF.

The chain has TRBV7-2 and TRBJ1-2; D remains unclear. The germline V and J ends were trimmed by 5 bases and 6 bases, with 19 bases remaining between them. CDR1 is SGHTA and CDR2 is FQGNSA in the germline V gene. The CDR3 has 15 amino acids. In nucleotides, the CDR3 is TGTGCCAGCAGCCCTGATCCGGCAGACTACGATGGCTACACCTTC. It yields the protein CASSPDPADYDGYTF. The full variable domain, in which reference TRBV7-2 and TRBJ1-2 provide the parts outside the CDR3, is GAGVSQSPSNKVTEKGKDVELRCDPISGHTALYWYRQSLGQGLEFLIYFQGNSAPDKSGLPSDRFSAERTGGSVSTLTIQRTQQEDSAVYLCASSPDPADYDGYTFGSGTRLTVV.

Details on this clonotype: The junction departs from the called germline gene at one end, perhaps through a read error. The chain joins TRBV7-7 to TRBJ2-5; 11 bases fit TRBD1. The germline V gene has CDR1 SSHAT and CDR2 FNYEAQ (reference sequence). The CDR3 runs to 15 residues. CDR3 DNA: TGTGCTAGCAGCTTAGGACAGGGGGCGACGGAGACCCAGTACTTC. This codes for CASSLGQGATETQYF.